These T cell receptor beta chains were read from a single sample in a study of monozygotic twins with inflammatory bowel disease. TCRdb re-called the 5' RACE reads, yielding one record per CDR3 amino acid sequence without DNA. This table lists around 450,000 distinct CDR3 sequences. Sequencing used blood. Receptors were obtained from a human donor with ulcerative colitis or Crohn's disease, or a healthy co-twin of an affected twin (not recorded which). Both conserved end residues are part of each CDR3.

j_call v_call cdr3_aa
TRBJ1-4 TRBV5-1 CASSDGTWGEKLFF
TRBJ2-1 TRBV5-1 CASSFTGSAEQFF
TRBJ1-5 TRBV5-6 CASSLGTGKDQPQHF
TRBJ2-1 TRBV18 CASSWTASSYNEQFF
TRBJ2-7 TRBV4-1 CASSQDPGTSGEQYF
TRBJ1-4 TRBV7-2 CASSRAGGENEKLFF
TRBJ2-7 TRBV6-5 CASSYSFGQGYEQYF
TRBJ2-2 TRBV5-5 CASSWDSRTGELFF
TRBJ1-2 TRBV3-1 CASSVGTGGNYGYTF
TRBJ2-1 TRBV12-3/TRBV12-4 CASTPGDEQFF
TRBJ2-3 TRBV5-1 CASSVTAGTDTQYF
TRBJ1-6 TRBV6-1 CASSGGQGNSPLHF
TRBJ2-7 TRBV7-2 CASSLLEFGGRDEQYF
TRBJ2-1 TRBV7-3 CASSLTPGNEQFF
TRBJ2-5 TRBV5-1 CASSALEETQYF
TRBJ1-6 TRBV5-1 CASSSQWSNSPLHF
TRBJ1-2 TRBV27 CASSPGLPLAYGYTF